A selection of T cell receptor beta chains follows, all from one sample in a study of T cell repertoires in cytomegalovirus infection. TCRdb itself ran the reads through MiXCR, one entry per CDR3 protein. The table includes about 110,000 distinct CDR3 sequences, around 45% detected once. No antigen is known for these receptors. The specimen was CD8+ T cells from cultured PBMCs, collected from culture after CMV antigen stimulation. The receptor source for this set is a human donor in good health (CMV status not recorded). Some clones in this sample may be carry-over from other donors' samples. CDR3s include the opening cysteine and the closing phenylalanine or tryptophan.

j_call	v_call	cdr3_aa
TRBJ2-7	TRBV19	CASSQSQAGDEQYF
TRBJ2-5	TRBV7-9	CASSALKGDQETQYF
TRBJ2-7	TRBV12-3/TRBV12-4	CASSFGTFSEQYF
TRBJ2-7	TRBV6-5	CASSYWDGSYEQYF
TRBJ2-7	TRBV20-1	CSARDDDRGSYEQYF
TRBJ2-7	TRBV5-6	CASSRQGQGFYEQYF
TRBJ2-3	TRBV5-4	CASSSLTDTQYF
TRBJ2-7	TRBV7-8	CASSLGASGTYEQYF
TRBJ2-1	TRBV29-1	CSALTGNYNEQFF
TRBJ2-2	TRBV7-6	CASSLVAGGTGELFF
TRBJ2-1	TRBV20-1	CSARTLRDLNNEQFF
TRBJ2-1	TRBV20-1	CSARVGTGGNEQFF
TRBJ2-7	TRBV6-5	CASSYSGINEQYF
TRBJ2-7	TRBV5-1	CASSRMTGGGYEQYF
TRBJ2-5	TRBV12-3/TRBV12-4	CASNPPQGTTETQYF
TRBJ1-5	TRBV28	CASSPGLGSDQPQHF
TRBJ1-1	TRBV27	CASVGSTGGWLNTEAFF
TRBJ1-1	TRBV7-9	CASSSPGGDTEAFF
TRBJ2-3	TRBV12-3/TRBV12-4	CASRGEIQDTQYF
TRBJ2-7	TRBV7-9	CASEGRSYEQYF
TRBJ2-5	TRBV7-6	CASSFGTGGEETQYF
TRBJ2-5	TRBV24-1	CATSDPWEGIQETQYF
TRBJ1-1	TRBV19	CASSRDGHPGAEAFF
TRBJ1-4	TRBV6-5	CASSYSLAKGEKLFF
TRBJ2-3	TRBV25-1	CASSPTPASPDTQYF
TRBJ2-7	TRBV20-1	CSARDFREVTYEQYF
TRBJ1-1	TRBV6-1	CASHWTGGVNTEAFF
TRBJ1-5	TRBV28	CASSLQGKRGNQPQHF
TRBJ1-4	TRBV27	CASSFSRGSEKLFF
TRBJ2-2	TRBV6-2/TRBV6-3	CASSYWTGGAGELFF
TRBJ2-7	TRBV2	CASSEAQGKGYEQYF
TRBJ2-7	TRBV5-6	CASSSIQISYEQYF
TRBJ2-5	TRBV25-1	CASSEFWQGGSETQYF
TRBJ2-1	TRBV4-1	CASSQTGAGIDEQFF
TRBJ2-5	TRBV7-9	CASSLMDGGEETQYF
TRBJ2-1	TRBV4-3	CASSPGLADHNEQFF
TRBJ1-6	TRBV5-6	CASSLDGLNSPLHF
TRBJ2-7	TRBV10-3	CAISEPHRQPGEQYF
TRBJ2-1	TRBV9	CASSVAGVLYNEQFF
TRBJ1-3	TRBV12-3/TRBV12-4	CASSQTGHHSGNTIYF
TRBJ2-2	TRBV7-2	CASSPVGAGGTGELFF
TRBJ2-7	TRBV30	CAWSQTGVREQYF